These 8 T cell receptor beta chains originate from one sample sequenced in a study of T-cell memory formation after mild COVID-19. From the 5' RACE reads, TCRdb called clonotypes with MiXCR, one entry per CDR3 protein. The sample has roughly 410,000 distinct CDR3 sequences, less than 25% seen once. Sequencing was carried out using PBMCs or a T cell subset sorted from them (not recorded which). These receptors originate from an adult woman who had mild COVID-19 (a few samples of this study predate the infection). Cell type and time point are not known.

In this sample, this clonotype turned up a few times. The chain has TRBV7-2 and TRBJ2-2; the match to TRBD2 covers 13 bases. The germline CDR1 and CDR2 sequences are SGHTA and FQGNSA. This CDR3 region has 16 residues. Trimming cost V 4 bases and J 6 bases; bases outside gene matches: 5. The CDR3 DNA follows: TGTGCCAGCAGCTACTGGACTAGCGGGAGTTCCGGGGAGCTGTTTTTT. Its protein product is CASSYWTSGSSGELFF. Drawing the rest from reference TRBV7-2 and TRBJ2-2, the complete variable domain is GAGVSQSPSNKVTEKGKDVELRCDPISGHTALYWYRQSLGQGLEFLIYFQGNSAPDKSGLPSDRFSAERTGGSVSTLTIQRTQQEDSAVYLCASSYWTSGSSGELFFGEGSRLTVL.

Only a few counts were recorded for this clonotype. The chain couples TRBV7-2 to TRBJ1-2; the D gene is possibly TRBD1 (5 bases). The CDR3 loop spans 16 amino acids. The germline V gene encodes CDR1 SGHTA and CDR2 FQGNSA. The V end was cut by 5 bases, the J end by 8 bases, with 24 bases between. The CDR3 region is CASSAYPRQRAAGYTF. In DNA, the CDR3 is TGTGCCAGCAGCGCCTACCCCCGACAGAGAGCGGCGGGCTACACCTTC.

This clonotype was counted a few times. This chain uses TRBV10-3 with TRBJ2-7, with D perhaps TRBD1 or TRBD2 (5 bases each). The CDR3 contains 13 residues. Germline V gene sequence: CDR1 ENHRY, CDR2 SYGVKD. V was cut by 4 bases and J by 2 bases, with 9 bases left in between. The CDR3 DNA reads TGTGCCATCAGTGCCGGGGCGGCCTACGAGCAGTACTTC. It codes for CAISAGAAYEQYF.

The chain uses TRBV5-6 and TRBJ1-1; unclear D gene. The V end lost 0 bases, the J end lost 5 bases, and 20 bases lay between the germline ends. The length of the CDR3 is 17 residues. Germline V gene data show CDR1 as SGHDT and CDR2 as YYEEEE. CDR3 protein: CASSLDRLGPLRTEAFF. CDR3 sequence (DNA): TGTGCCAGCAGCTTGGATCGTCTCGGCCCTCTGAGAACTGAAGCTTTCTTT.

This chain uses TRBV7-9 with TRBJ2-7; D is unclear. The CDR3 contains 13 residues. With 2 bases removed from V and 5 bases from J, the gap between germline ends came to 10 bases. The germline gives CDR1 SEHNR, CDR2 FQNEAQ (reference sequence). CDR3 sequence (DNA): TGTGCCAGCAGCTTATTCCCTGGGGACGAGCAGTACTTC. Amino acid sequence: CASSLFPGDEQYF.

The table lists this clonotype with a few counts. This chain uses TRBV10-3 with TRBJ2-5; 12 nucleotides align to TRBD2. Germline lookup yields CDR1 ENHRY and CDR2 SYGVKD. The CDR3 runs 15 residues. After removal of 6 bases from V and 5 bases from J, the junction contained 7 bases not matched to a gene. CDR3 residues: CAISSSGGARETQYF. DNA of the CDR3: TGTGCCATCAGCTCTAGCGGGGGGGCCAGGGAGACCCAGTACTTC.

In DNA, the CDR3 is TGTGCCACCAGCAGAGCACGGGGACGGCAAGAGACCCAGTACTTC. This encodes CATSRARGRQETQYF. The rearrangement joins TRBV15 to TRBJ2-5; D is possibly TRBD1 or TRBD2 (5 bases each). Trimming shortened V by 1 base and J by 2 bases, and 11 bases separated the two germline ends. Germline assignment: CDR1 LNHNV and CDR2 YYDKDF (reference sequence). The CDR3 totals 15 residues.

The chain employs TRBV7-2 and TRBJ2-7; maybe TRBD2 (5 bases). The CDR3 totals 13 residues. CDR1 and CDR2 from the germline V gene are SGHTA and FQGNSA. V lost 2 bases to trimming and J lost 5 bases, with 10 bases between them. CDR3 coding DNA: TGTGCCAGCAGCTTAAGCGGCCTGAACGAGCAGTACTTC. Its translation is CASSLSGLNEQYF. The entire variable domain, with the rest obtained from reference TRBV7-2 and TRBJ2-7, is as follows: GAGVSQSPSNKVTEKGKDVELRCDPISGHTALYWYRQSLGQGLEFLIYFQGNSAPDKSGLPSDRFSAERTGGSVSTLTIQRTQQEDSAVYLCASSLSGLNEQYFGPGTRLTVT.